This TCR beta chain was captured in a study of Graves' ophthalmopathy and Graves' hyperthyroidism. Study-level information: Peripheral blood samples were taken at initial diagnosis, before any treatment.

This clonotype was found many times. The antigen is not known. Findings of the study overall: Ophthalmopathy progression was predicted with 70.59% sensitivity and approximately 72% specificity. The authors also found most expanded thyroid clonotypes above 0.001 frequency in blood.

Trimming at V came to 6 bases and at J to 3 bases, leaving 5 bases not matched to a gene. The CDR3 runs to 14 residues. Germline CDR1 SNHLY, CDR2 FYNNEI. RNA transcripts were the source from which TCR beta CDR3 regions were amplified. The library came from an HTBI-primed first-round RT-PCR and a second-round multiplex PCR. TCRdb fed the multiplex PCR reads into MiXCR, producing one record per CDR3 protein. The sample gives around 600,000 distinct CDR3 sequences, approximately 39% of which show up once; 3.3% is in the top ten. Pregnant or lactating patients and those with other autoimmune diseases or uncontrolled infections were excluded.

The clonotype comes from an adult man with Graves' ophthalmopathy. The chain is built from TRBV2 and TRBJ1-1, with 9 bases identical to TRBD1. Sequenced input: peripheral blood. This CDR3 is CASRGDRADTEAFF. In DNA, the CDR3 is TGTGCCAGCAGGGGGGACAGGGCGGACACTGAAGCTTTCTTT.